This T cell receptor (beta chain) is from a study of T cell responses to AZD1222 COVID-19 vaccine. Some clones are missing from TCRdb's copy, which holds only in-frame ones; the method was immunoSEQ multiplex PCR. There are about 100,000 clones in the sample; around 87% occur only once, and approximately 15% lies in the top ten. Germline V gene data show CDR1 as LGHDT and CDR2 as YNNKEL (reference sequence). Trimming pared 2 bases from V and 4 bases from J, leaving 3 bases between. The CDR3 spans 12 residues. The sequence was collected from an adult in good health. The sequences come from peripheral blood, collected on day 0 of AZD1222 vaccination. V is TRBV3-1 (or the pseudogene TRBV3-2) and J is TRBJ1-3; D uncertain. The CDR3, as DNA: TGTGCCAGCAGCCAACACGGAAACACCATATATTTT. Residues: CASSQHGNTIYF.